This T cell receptor (beta chain) was sequenced for a study of CD8+CD57+ T cells in acquired aplastic anemia. A few counts support this clonotype. The V gene's germline CDR1 is MNHEY and CDR2 SVGEGT. V was cut by 4 bases and J by 5 bases, with 11 bases left in between. CDR3 length: 13 residues. CDR3 and TCR beta VDJ profiling relied on genomic DNA as the template. TCRdb redid the calling of the reads with MiXCR, one entry per CDR3 protein. The sample includes around 64,000 distinct CDR3 sequences, 45% to 70% of them seen just once. The sequencing sample was made of sorted CD4+, CD8+, or CD8+CD57+ T cells (not recorded which) from PBMCs. The chain links TRBV6-2 or TRBV6-3 to TRBJ1-1; D is uncertain. The receptor's source is a human donor in good health, serving as a control. DNA for the CDR3: TGTGCCAGCAGTTTGCGAGACCTTACTGAAGCTTTCTTT. Its protein product is CASSLRDLTEAFF.